The TCR beta chain described here comes from a study of shared clonotypes between healthy human individuals. Findings and limits, study-wide: In this cohort, only blood was sampled, and tissue repertoires likely differ.

Comments on this clone: The antigen is unknown. Other DNA sequences within the sample encode an identical CDR3.

Clones were read by immunoSEQ multiplex PCR, and TCRdb kept only the in-frame ones, dropping some. Altogether 2,100,000 or so clones are present, 90% to 96% being singletons, with the ten largest covering 0.1% to 0.15%. The source material was naive CD4+ T cells sorted from blood. Subset specified: CD45RA+ positively selected. The source is a man younger than 30 in good health.

The CDR3 DNA sequence: TGTGCCAGCAGCGTAGGGCTGGGAAACACCATATATTTT. Protein: CASSVGLGNTIYF. The J gene is TRBJ1-3, the V gene TRBV9; D unresolved. V was cut by 0 bases and J by 4 bases, with 5 bases left in between. The CDR3 consists of 13 residues. Germline V gene lookup returns CDR1 SGDLS and CDR2 YYNGEE. The entire variable domain, with the rest obtained from reference TRBV9 and TRBJ1-3, is as follows: DSGVTQTPKHLITATGQRVTLRCSPRSGDLSVYWYQQSLDQGLQFLIQYYNGEERAKGNILERFSAQQFPDLHSELNLSSLELGDSALYFCASSVGLGNTIYFGEGSWLTVV.